One and the same sample provided the 10 T cell receptor beta chains below, sequenced in a study of T-cell reconstitution after alpha-beta-depleted transplantation in children. Preparation of the TCRbeta library used unique molecular identifiers. A single record per CDR3 protein comes from TCRdb applying MiXCR to the PCR reads. Of about 460,000 distinct CDR3 sequences listed, under 15% are singletons. The sample consisted of PBMCs from the stem cell graft donor, taken from the stem cell graft. Source of these receptors: a human donor who donated a stem cell graft to a child with combined immunodeficiency.

This clonotype showed up just a few times. V gene TRBV9 combines with J gene TRBJ2-7; possibly TRBD1 for D (5 bases). Trimming removed 6 bases from V and 2 bases from J, with 15 bases in between. The CDR3 has 14 residues. Germline values: CDR1 SGDLS, CDR2 YYNGEE. The CDR3 DNA sequence: TGTGCCAGCAACAAGGATGGGGCGACCTACGAGCAGTACTTC. Translated: CASNKDGATYEQYF.

This clonotype has a handful of counts. The chain links TRBV7-9 to TRBJ2-7; D is tentatively TRBD1 or TRBD2 (5 bases each). The V end was cut by 5 bases, the J end by 0 bases, with 11 bases between. There are 14 residues in the CDR3. CDR1 SEHNR and CDR2 FQNEAQ come from the germline V gene (reference sequence). The CDR3 coding sequence is TGTGCCAGCAGCCCCCTTGGGGGCTCCTACGAGCAGTACTTC. Its protein is CASSPLGGSYEQYF.

The V and J genes are TRBV6-2 or TRBV6-3 and TRBJ2-7; D perhaps matches TRBD1 (6 bases). This CDR3 comprises 17 residues. The V gene's germline CDR1 is MNHEY and CDR2 SVGEGT. V lost 4 bases, J lost 0 bases, and 19 bases lay in between. The CDR3 region is CASSFNDRFSSSYEQYF. CDR3 in DNA: TGTGCCAGCAGTTTTAATGACAGGTTCTCATCCTCCTACGAGCAGTACTTC.

The chain uses TRBV20-1 and TRBJ1-6; 9 bases agree with TRBD1. This CDR3 is 13 amino acids long. With V trimmed by 6 bases and J by 9 bases, 6 bases remained unmatched. The germline V gene encodes CDR1 DFQATT and CDR2 SNEGSKA (reference sequence). CDR3 in DNA: TGCAGTGCCCCGGGACAGGGTATTTCACCCCTCCACTTT. Amino acids: CSAPGQGISPLHF.

There are many counts of this clonotype. V usage is TRBV20-1 and J usage is TRBJ1-2; no firm D call. Trimming removed 0 bases at V and 2 bases at J, with 13 bases between. CDR3 length equals 15 residues. From germline, CDR1 is DFQATT and CDR2 SNEGSKA (reference sequence). The CDR3 loop is CSARDFTAGNYGYTF. CDR3 nucleotide sequence: TGCAGTGCTAGAGATTTCACAGCGGGAAACTATGGCTACACCTTC.

This chain links TRBV6-2 or TRBV6-3 with TRBJ2-7; TRBD2 agrees at 7 bases. Trimming cost V 3 bases and J 0 bases; bases outside gene matches: 17. Germline V gene sequence: CDR1 MNHEY, CDR2 SVGEGT. CDR3 length equals 19 residues. CDR3 amino acids: CASSYPLRSSGSISYEQYF. The CDR3 region has the DNA TGTGCCAGCAGTTATCCTTTACGATCTAGCGGCTCAATCTCCTACGAGCAGTACTTC.

This chain joins TRBV6-5 and TRBJ2-7; possibly TRBD2 for D (5 bases). Trimming left V 5 bases short and J 7 bases short, with 18 bases between. The CDR3 is made up of 14 amino acids. Germline CDR1 and CDR2: MNHEY and SVGAGI. The CDR3 is CASSRLDRRGEQYF. CDR3 bases: TGTGCCAGCAGTCGACTCGATCGACGGGGAGAGCAGTACTTC.

V gene TRBV6-5 combines with J gene TRBJ2-1, with D possibly TRBD1 on 6 matching bases. The CDR3 spans 15 residues. Trimming took 2 bases from V and 5 from J, leaving 13 bases between them. CDR1 is MNHEY and CDR2 is SVGAGI in the germline V gene. In DNA, the CDR3 is TGTGCCAGCAGTTACACCAGGGGATATAACAATGAGCAGTTCTTC. This translates into CASSYTRGYNNEQFF.

This clonotype appeared a few times. The chain carries TRBV4-3 and TRBJ2-7; 8 bases are shared with TRBD2. The germline CDR1 and CDR2 sequences are LGHNA and YSLEER. V shed 0 bases and J 0 bases; nucleotides not matched to a gene: 10. The CDR3 is made up of 18 amino acids. CDR3: CASSQEVASGLISYEQYF. The DNA of the CDR3 is TGCGCCAGCAGCCAAGAGGTGGCTAGCGGGCTCATCTCCTACGAGCAGTACTTC.

This chain joins TRBV7-8 and TRBJ1-5; tentative D call: TRBD1 (6 bases). V was shortened by 4 bases and J by 6 bases, with 10 bases between the two germline ends. CDR1 SGHVS and CDR2 FQNEAQ come from the germline V gene. This CDR3 has 13 residues. CDR3 loop: CASSSNRVQPQHF. For the CDR3, the DNA is TGTGCCAGCAGCTCGAACAGGGTTCAGCCCCAGCATTTT.